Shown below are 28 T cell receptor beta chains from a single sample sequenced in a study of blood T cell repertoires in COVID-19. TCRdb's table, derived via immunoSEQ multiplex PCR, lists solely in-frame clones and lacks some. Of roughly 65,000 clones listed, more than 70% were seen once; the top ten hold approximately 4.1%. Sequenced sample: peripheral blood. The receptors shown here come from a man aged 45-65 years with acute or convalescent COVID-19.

CDR3 DNA: TGCGCCAGCACTGGCCTCGACAATGAGCAGTTCTTC. It is translated as CASTGLDNEQFF. The chain employs TRBV10-2 and TRBJ2-1; D remains unclear. Between the trimmed V and J ends, which lost 7 bases and 5 bases, there was a span of 9 bases. CDR1 and CDR2 (germline): WSHSY, SAAADI. CDR3 size: 12 residues.

CDR3 region: CASSPAEKRNTGELFF. The CDR3 DNA follows: TGTGCCAGCAGCCCCGCCGAGAAGAGGAACACCGGGGAGCTGTTTTTT. V usage is TRBV5-4 and J usage is TRBJ2-2; D is unclear. The CDR3 totals 16 residues. Germline CDR1 is SGHNT and CDR2 is YYREEE (reference sequence). The V end lost 4 bases, the J end lost 1 base, and 14 bases lay between the germline ends.

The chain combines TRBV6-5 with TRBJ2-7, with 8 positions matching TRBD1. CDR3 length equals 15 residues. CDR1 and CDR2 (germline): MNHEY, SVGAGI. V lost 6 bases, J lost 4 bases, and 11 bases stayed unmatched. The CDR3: CASSNQGAAPYEQYF. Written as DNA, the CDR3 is TGTGCCAGCAGCAACCAGGGGGCCGCGCCTTACGAGCAGTACTTC.

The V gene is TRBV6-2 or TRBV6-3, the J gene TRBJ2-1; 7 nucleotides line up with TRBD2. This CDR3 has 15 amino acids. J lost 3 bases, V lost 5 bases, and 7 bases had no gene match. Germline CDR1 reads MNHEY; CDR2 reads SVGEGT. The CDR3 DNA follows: TGTGCCAGCAGTCGAGCGGGGATGAACTACAATGAGCAGTTCTTC. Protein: CASSRAGMNYNEQFF.

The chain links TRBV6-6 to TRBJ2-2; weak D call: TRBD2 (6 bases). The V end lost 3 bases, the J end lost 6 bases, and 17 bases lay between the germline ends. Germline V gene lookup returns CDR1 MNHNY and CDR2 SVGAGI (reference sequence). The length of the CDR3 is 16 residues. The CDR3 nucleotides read TGTGCCAGCAGTTATCAAAATTTGGGGGGTGCCGGGGAGCTGTTTTTT. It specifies CASSYQNLGGAGELFF.

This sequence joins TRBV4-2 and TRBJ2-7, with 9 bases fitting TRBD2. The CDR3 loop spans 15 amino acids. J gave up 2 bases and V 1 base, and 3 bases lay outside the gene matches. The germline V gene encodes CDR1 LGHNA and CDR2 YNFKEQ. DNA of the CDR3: TGTGCCAGCAGCCAAGGGCGGGGGGGTCCCTACGAGCAGTACTTC. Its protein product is CASSQGRGGPYEQYF.

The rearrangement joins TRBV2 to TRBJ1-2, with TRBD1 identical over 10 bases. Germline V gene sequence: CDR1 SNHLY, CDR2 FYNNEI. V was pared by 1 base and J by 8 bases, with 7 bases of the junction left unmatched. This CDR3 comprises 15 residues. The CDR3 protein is CASSEVGQGIRGYTF. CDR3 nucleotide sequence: TGTGCCAGCAGTGAAGTGGGACAGGGGATTAGGGGCTACACCTTC.

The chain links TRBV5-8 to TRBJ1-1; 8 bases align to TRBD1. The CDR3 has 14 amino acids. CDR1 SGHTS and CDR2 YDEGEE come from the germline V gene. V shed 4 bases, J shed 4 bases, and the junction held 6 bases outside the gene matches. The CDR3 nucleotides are TGTGCCAGCAGCCTGACAGGGGTCGGCACTGAAGCTTTCTTT. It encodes CASSLTGVGTEAFF.

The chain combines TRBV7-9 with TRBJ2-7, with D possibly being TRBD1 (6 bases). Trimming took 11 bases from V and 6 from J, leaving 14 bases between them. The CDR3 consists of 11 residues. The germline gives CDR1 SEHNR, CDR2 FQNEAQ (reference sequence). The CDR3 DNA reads TGTGCCTGCCCCCGAGGGGGCGAGCAGTACTTC. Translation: CACPRGGEQYF.

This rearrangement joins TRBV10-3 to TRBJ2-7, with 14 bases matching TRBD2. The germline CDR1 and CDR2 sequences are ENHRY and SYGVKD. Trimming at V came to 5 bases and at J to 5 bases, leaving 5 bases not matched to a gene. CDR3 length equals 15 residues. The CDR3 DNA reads TGTGCCATCAGTATGGGACTAGCGGGGGTCCACGAGCAGTACTTC. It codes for CAISMGLAGVHEQYF.

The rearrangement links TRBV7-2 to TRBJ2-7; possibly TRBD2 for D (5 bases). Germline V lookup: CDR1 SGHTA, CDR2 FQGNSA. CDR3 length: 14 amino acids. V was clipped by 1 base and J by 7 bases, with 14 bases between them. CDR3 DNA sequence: TGTGCCAGCAGCTTAGAGGTGGGTTCGGGGGAGCAGTACTTC. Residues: CASSLEVGSGEQYF.

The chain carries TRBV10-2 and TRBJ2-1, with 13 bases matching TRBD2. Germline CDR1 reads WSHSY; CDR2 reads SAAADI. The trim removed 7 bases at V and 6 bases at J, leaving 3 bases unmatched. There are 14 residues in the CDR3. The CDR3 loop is CASNGLAGVNEQFF. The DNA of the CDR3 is TGCGCCAGCAACGGACTAGCGGGGGTCAATGAGCAGTTCTTC.

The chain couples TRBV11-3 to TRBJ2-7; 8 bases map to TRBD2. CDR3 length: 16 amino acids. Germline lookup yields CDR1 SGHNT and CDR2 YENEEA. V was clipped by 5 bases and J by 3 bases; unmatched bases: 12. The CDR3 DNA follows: TGTGCCAGCAGCCACGAGAGGGTAAGCGGGAGCTACGAGCAGTACTTC. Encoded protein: CASSHERVSGSYEQYF.

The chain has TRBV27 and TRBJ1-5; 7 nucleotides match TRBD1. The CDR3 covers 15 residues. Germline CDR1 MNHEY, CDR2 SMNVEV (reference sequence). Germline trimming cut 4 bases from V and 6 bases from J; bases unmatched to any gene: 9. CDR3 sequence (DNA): TGTGCCAGCAGTTCGACGGGCCCAGGGGGTCAGCCCCAGCATTTT. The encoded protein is CASSSTGPGGQPQHF.

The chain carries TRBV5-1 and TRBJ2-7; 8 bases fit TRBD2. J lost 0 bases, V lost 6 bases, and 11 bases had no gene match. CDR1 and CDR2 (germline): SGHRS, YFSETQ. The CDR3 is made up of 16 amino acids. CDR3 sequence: CASMGLAGASSYEQYF. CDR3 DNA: TGCGCCAGCATGGGGCTAGCGGGCGCCAGCTCCTACGAGCAGTACTTC.

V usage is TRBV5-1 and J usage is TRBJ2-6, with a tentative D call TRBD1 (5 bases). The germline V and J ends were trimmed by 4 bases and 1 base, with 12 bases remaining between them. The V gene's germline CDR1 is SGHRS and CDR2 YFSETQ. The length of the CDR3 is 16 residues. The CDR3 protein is CASSRSAGSGANVLTF. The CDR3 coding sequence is TGCGCCAGCAGCCGCTCTGCAGGGTCTGGGGCCAACGTCCTGACTTTC. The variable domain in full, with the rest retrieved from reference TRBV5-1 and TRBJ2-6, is KAGVTQTPRYLIKTRGQQVTLSCSPISGHRSVSWYQQTPGQGLQFLFEYFSETQRNKGNFPGRFSGRQFSNSRSEMNVSTLELGDSALYLCASSRSAGSGANVLTFGAGSRLTVL.

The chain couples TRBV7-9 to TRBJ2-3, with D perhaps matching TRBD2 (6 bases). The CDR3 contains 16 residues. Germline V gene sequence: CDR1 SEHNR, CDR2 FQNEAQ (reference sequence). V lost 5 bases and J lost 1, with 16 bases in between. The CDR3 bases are TGTGCCAGCAGCGTCCGAGAGCTAGCGCGCACAGATACGCAGTATTTT. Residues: CASSVRELARTDTQYF.

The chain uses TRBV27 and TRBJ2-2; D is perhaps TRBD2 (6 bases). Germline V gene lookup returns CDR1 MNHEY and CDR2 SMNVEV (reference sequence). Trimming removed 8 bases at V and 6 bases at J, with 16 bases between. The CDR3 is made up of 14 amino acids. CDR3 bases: TGTGCCAGCCGAATAGGCAGGGAGGCCGGGGAGCTGTTTTTT. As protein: CASRIGREAGELFF.

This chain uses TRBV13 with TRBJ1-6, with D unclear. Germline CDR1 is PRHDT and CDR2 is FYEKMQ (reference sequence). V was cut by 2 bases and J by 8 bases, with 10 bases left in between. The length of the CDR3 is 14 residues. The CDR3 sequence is CASSLSSPYSPLHF. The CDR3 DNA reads TGTGCCAGCAGCTTATCGTCCCCCTATTCACCCCTCCACTTT.

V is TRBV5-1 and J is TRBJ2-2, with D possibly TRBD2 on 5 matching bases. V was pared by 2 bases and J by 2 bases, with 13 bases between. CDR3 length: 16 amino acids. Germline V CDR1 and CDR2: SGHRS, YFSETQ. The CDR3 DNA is TGCGCCAGCAGCTTACGCGGCGGGCCCAACACCGGGGAGCTGTTTTTT. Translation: CASSLRGGPNTGELFF.

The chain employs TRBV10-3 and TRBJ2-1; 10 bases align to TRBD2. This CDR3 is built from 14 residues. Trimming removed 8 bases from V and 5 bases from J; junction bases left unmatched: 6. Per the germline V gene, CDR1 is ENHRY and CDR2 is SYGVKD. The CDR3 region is CAIQGLAIDNEQFF. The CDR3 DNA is TGTGCCATCCAGGGACTAGCGATTGACAATGAGCAGTTCTTC.

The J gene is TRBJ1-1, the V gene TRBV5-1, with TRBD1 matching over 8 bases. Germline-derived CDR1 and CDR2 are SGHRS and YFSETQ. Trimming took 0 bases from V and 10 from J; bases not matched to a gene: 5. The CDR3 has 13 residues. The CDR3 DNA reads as TGCGCCAGCAGCTTGGGGGGACAGGAAGGAGCTTTCTTT. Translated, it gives CASSLGGQEGAFF.

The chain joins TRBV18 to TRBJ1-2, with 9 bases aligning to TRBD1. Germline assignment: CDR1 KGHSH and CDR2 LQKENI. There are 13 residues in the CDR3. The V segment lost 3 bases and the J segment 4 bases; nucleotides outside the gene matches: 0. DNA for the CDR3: TGTGCCAGCTCACCGGGACAGGGCTATGGCTACACCTTC. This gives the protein CASSPGQGYGYTF.

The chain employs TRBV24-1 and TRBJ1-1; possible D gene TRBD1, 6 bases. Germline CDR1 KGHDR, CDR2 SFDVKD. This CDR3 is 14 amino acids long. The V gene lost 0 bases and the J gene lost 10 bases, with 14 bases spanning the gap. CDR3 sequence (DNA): TGTGCCACCAGTGATTTGGCCCAGGGGAGTGGAGCTTTCTTT. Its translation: CATSDLAQGSGAFF.

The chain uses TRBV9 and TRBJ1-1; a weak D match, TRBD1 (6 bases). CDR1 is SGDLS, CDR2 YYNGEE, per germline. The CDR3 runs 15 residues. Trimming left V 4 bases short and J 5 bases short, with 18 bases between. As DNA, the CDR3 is TGTGCCAGCAGCCCCAAAGGGGGGGGACGTACTGAAGCTTTCTTT. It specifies CASSPKGGGRTEAFF.

The CDR3 protein is CASSLFAGEFGQPQHF. The CDR3 DNA sequence: TGTGCCAGCAGTTTATTCGCAGGGGAATTTGGCCAGCCCCAGCATTTT. V gene TRBV27 combines with J gene TRBJ1-5, with TRBD1 as a possible D gene (6 bases). This CDR3 comprises 16 residues. CDR1 is MNHEY and CDR2 is SMNVEV in the germline V gene (reference sequence). The V gene lost 1 base and the J gene lost 7 bases, with 17 bases spanning the gap.

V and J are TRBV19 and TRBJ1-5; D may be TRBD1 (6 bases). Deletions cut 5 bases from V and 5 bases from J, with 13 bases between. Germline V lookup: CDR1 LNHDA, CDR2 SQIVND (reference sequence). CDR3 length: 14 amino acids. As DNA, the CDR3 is TGTGCCAGTAGTGGGTCAGGGGAACATCAGCCCCAGCATTTT. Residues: CASSGSGEHQPQHF.

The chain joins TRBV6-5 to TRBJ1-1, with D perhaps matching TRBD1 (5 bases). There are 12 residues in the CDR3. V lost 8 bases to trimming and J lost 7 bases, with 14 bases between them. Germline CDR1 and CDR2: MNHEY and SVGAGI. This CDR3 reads CASCRPTVEAFF. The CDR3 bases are TGTGCCAGCTGCCGCCCGACAGTTGAAGCTTTCTTT.